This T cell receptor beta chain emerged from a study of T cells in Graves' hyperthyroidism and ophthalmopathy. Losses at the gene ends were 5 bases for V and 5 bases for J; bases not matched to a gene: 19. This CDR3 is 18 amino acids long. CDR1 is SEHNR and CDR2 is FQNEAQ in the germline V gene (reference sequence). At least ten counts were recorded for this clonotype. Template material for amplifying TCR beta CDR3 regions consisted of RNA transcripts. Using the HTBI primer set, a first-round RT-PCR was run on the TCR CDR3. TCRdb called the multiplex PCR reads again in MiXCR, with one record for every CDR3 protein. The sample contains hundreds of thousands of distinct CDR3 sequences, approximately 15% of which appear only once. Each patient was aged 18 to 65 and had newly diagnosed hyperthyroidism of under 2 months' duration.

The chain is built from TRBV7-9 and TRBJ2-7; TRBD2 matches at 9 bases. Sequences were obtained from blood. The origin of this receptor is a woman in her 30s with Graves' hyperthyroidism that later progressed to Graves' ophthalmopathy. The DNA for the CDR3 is TGTGCCAGCAGCCCCAGCGGGGGGACTAGTGGTCGTGAGCACGAGCAGTACTTC. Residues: CASSPSGGTSGREHEQYF.